The 10 T cell receptor beta chains below were found in one sample sequenced in a study of technical replicates of blood from a handful of donors. Repertoires were generated with immunoSEQ multiplex PCR, while TCRdb's copy carries only in-frame clones and drops some. The sample lists about 67,000 clones, around 97% occurring once. Input material: T cells isolated from PBMCs. Every receptor here comes from a human donor in good health.

The gene calls are TRBV5-1 and TRBJ1-1; possibly TRBD1 for D (6 bases). V was shortened by 2 bases and J by 0 bases, with 11 bases between the two germline ends. CDR1 and CDR2 from the germline V gene are SGHRS and YFSETQ. This CDR3 region has 15 residues. The CDR3 nucleotides are TGCGCCAGCAGCTTACAGGGTTACATGAACACTGAAGCTTTCTTT. Encoded protein: CASSLQGYMNTEAFF. Full variable domain (remainder filled in from reference TRBV5-1 and TRBJ1-1): KAGVTQTPRYLIKTRGQQVTLSCSPISGHRSVSWYQQTPGQGLQFLFEYFSETQRNKGNFPGRFSGRQFSNSRSEMNVSTLELGDSALYLCASSLQGYMNTEAFFGQGTRLTVV.

J is TRBJ2-2 and V is TRBV21-1; the table assigns TRBD1, which was not confirmed against the DNA. TRBV21-1 is labeled a pseudogene. The CDR3 is 18 amino acids. CDR3 sequence: CASTKTGQLTPNTGELFF. CDR3 sequence (DNA): TGTGCCAGCACCAAAACGGGACAGCTTACGCCGAACACCGGGGAGCTGTTTTTT.

The rearrangement joins TRBV10-1 to TRBJ1-1; D possibly corresponds to TRBD1 (6 bases). The length of the CDR3 is 12 residues. The ends were cut back, 3 bases at V and 5 bases at J, with 7 bases in the middle. CDR1 and CDR2 (germline): WNHNN, SYGVQD (reference sequence). Written as DNA, the CDR3 is TGCGCCAGCAGTGAAGGGGGAACTGAAGCTTTCTTT. Residues: CASSEGGTEAFF.

The CDR3 here is CASVQGGLNEKLFF. CDR3 sequence (DNA): TGTGCCAGCGTCCAGGGGGGACTTAATGAAAAACTGTTTTTT. The chain is built from TRBV7-9 and TRBJ1-4, with 7 bases fitting TRBD1. Germline V gene data show CDR1 as SEHNR and CDR2 as FQNEAQ (reference sequence). The V gene end was trimmed by 8 bases and the J gene end by 4 bases; junction bases not matched to a gene: 7. The CDR3 has 14 amino acids. Drawing the rest from reference TRBV7-9 and TRBJ1-4, the complete variable domain is DTGVSQNPRHKITKRGQNVTFRCDPISEHNRLYWYRQTLGQGPEFLTYFQNEAQLEKSRLLSDRFSAERPKGSFSTLEIQRTEQGDSAMYLCASVQGGLNEKLFFGSGTQLSVL.

The chain combines TRBV19 with TRBJ1-5, with D unresolved. Trimming took off 6 bases at V and 2 bases at J, with 11 bases between the two ends. The germline CDR1 and CDR2 sequences are LNHDA and SQIVND (reference sequence). This CDR3 region has 14 residues. CDR3 sequence reads: CASRTTAGNQPQHF. CDR3 nucleotides: TGTGCCAGTAGGACTACAGCGGGCAATCAGCCCCAGCATTTT.

The table lists this clone with a count of one. The chain has TRBV6-6 and TRBJ2-1, with D perhaps matching TRBD2 (5 bases). The V and J ends lost 10 bases and 7 bases respectively, with 8 bases between them. The CDR3 extends over 10 amino acids. Germline loops: CDR1 MNHNY, CDR2 SVGAGI (reference sequence). The CDR3 spells CATLANEQFF. In DNA, the CDR3 is TGTGCCACCCTAGCTAATGAGCAGTTCTTC.

The chain joins TRBV28 to TRBJ2-7; 9 bases fit TRBD1. The V gene end was trimmed by 8 bases and the J gene end by 3 bases; junction bases not matched to a gene: 8. Germline V CDR1 and CDR2: MDHEN, SYDVKM. The CDR3 covers 14 residues. The CDR3 spells CASPHRDRDYEQYF. The CDR3 DNA sequence: TGTGCCAGCCCGCACCGGGACAGGGACTACGAGCAGTACTTC.

The rearrangement links TRBV5-6 to TRBJ2-1; the D is unclear. Trimming took 0 bases from V and 9 from J, leaving 4 bases between them. The germline V gene has CDR1 SGHDT and CDR2 YYEEEE. CDR3 length equals 11 residues. The CDR3 region has the DNA TGTGCCAGCAGCTTGGCCCTTGAGCAGTTCTTC. This encodes CASSLALEQFF.

The genes are TRBV4-2 and TRBJ2-5; 15 bases align to TRBD2. Germline lookup yields CDR1 LGHNA and CDR2 YNFKEQ. This CDR3 has 19 residues. The V and J ends lost 0 bases and 2 bases, in that order; junction bases with no gene match: 7. The CDR3 protein is CASSQEGGTSGRPQETQYF. CDR3 nucleotide sequence: TGTGCCAGCAGCCAAGAGGGAGGGACTAGCGGGAGGCCTCAAGAGACCCAGTACTTC.

The chain couples TRBV6-5 to TRBJ2-2; 10 bases fit TRBD2. With 0 bases clipped from V and 5 bases from J, the junction kept 0 bases outside the gene matches. Per the germline V gene, CDR1 is MNHEY and CDR2 is SVGAGI. The CDR3 length is 15 residues. The CDR3 nucleotides read TGTGCCAGCAGTTACTCTAGCGGGAGGACCGGGGAGCTGTTTTTT. Protein sequence: CASSYSSGRTGELFF.